This T cell receptor (beta chain) appears in the sequencing data of a study of cytomegalovirus exposure and HLA in healthy donors. Study-wide context: Roughly 170 million T cells yielded 117 million unique TCR beta sequences in earlier analysis. From HLA-typed donors, an early data release held about 85 million unique TCRs. Study-wide results and limits: The analysis excluded some indistinguishable V segments, including TRBV6-2 and TRBV6-3. Cytomegalovirus-associated TCR beta chains were listed, numbering 150 to 200.

This clone was seen a handful of times. Its specificity is unknown. CDR1 is LNHDA, CDR2 SQIVND, per germline (reference sequence). The length of the CDR3 is 15 residues. V shed 0 bases and J 7 bases; nucleotides not matched to a gene: 9. Both 60 Vbeta primers and 13 Jbeta primers went into the PCR. Clones were sequenced by immunoSEQ multiplex PCR, and TCRdb holds only the in-frame ones, with some missing. The sample lists around 300,000 clones, about 90% occurring once. Sequences were obtained from PBMCs. The source of this sequence is a woman in her late teens or twenties in good health and CMV-seronegative. The chain carries TRBV19 and TRBJ2-7, with 7 nucleotides matching TRBD1. CDR3 in DNA: TGTGCCAGTAGTATAGACCGGGACAGTGATTGGGAGCAGTACTTC. Its translation: CASSIDRDSDWEQYF.